This TCR beta chain was sequenced during a study of blood T cell repertoires in COVID-19. Study summary: Nucleic acid was either cDNA or gDNA, and it came from T cells, B-cell-depleted T cells, or PBMCs.

Here immunoSEQ multiplex PCR was the method, and the copy in TCRdb shows in-frame clones only, minus some. This table holds approximately 220,000 clones, 75% to 90% found once. The V gene end was trimmed by 4 bases and the J gene end by 3 bases; junction bases not matched to a gene: 6. The CDR3 sequence is 14 residues long. Germline values: CDR1 LGHNA, CDR2 YNFKEQ. Specimen: peripheral blood. The rearrangement links TRBV4-2 to TRBJ2-7, with 7 bases that match TRBD2. The sequence was collected from a man between 40 and 49 years old with acute or convalescent COVID-19. CDR3 in DNA: TGTGCCAGCAGCCCTACAGCGGGAAACTACGAGCAGTACTTC. Translated: CASSPTAGNYEQYF.